A selection of T cell receptor beta chains follows, all from one sample in a study of T cells in Graves' hyperthyroidism and ophthalmopathy. From the multiplex PCR reads, TCRdb called clonotypes with MiXCR, one entry per CDR3 protein. The profile covers 250,000 or so distinct CDR3 sequences, with about 15% appearing a single time and over 30% taken by the ten largest. The sequenced material came from blood. The receptors come from a woman between 50 and 59 years old with Graves' hyperthyroidism that later progressed to Graves' ophthalmopathy. Both conserved end residues are part of each CDR3. Each record gives: D gene, J gene, CDR3 length, clone size, V gene, CDR3 DNA, CDR3 protein. The D gene is left open where the match is weak. Only part of the rows carry a size: once, few, many, or a class if the clone is expanded.

d_gene: TRBD1
j_gene: TRBJ2-1
len: 16
abundance: few
v_gene: TRBV10-3
CDR3nt: TGTGCCATCAGTGAGAACAGGGGCTCCCTTTGGGATGAGCAGTTCTTC
CDR3aa: CAISENRGSLWDEQFF

d_gene: TRBD1
j_gene: TRBJ1-5
len: 16
abundance: many
v_gene: TRBV27
CDR3nt: TGTGCCAGCATCCGGAGACAGGGGTATAGCAATCAGCCCCAGCATTTT
CDR3aa: CASIRRQGYSNQPQHF

d_gene: -
j_gene: TRBJ2-7
len: 14
abundance: many
v_gene: TRBV10-3
CDR3nt: TGTGCCATCAGTTCCCAGGACGGCCTCTACGAGCAGTACTTC
CDR3aa: CAISSQDGLYEQYF

d_gene: TRBD1
j_gene: TRBJ1-1
len: 15
abundance: once
v_gene: TRBV5-1
CDR3nt: TGCGCCAGCAGCATACCCGGGACAGGGAACACTGAAGCTTTCTTT
CDR3aa: CASSIPGTGNTEAFF

d_gene: -
j_gene: TRBJ2-5
len: 15
abundance: many
v_gene: TRBV27
CDR3nt: TGTGCCAGCAGTCCGGACCCCCGTCCAAGAGAGACCCAGTACTTC
CDR3aa: CASSPDPRPRETQYF

d_gene: -
j_gene: TRBJ2-1
len: 14
abundance: many
v_gene: TRBV11-2
CDR3nt: TGTGCCAGCAGCTTAGATTGGTCAGACAATGAGCAGTTCTTC
CDR3aa: CASSLDWSDNEQFF

d_gene: -
j_gene: TRBJ2-3
len: 16
abundance: -
v_gene: TRBV7-3
CDR3nt: TGTGCCAGCAGCCCGAGGGCCCGAACAGGCACAGATACGCAGTATTTT
CDR3aa: CASSPRARTGTDTQYF

d_gene: -
j_gene: TRBJ1-2
len: 14
abundance: few
v_gene: TRBV20-1
CDR3nt: TGCAGTGCTTCATTAGGGGGTAATAGCTATGGCTACACCTTC
CDR3aa: CSASLGGNSYGYTF

d_gene: -
j_gene: TRBJ1-1
len: 15
abundance: many
v_gene: TRBV11-3
CDR3nt: TGTGCCAGCAGTTTCGGGTCGGGAGGTAATACTGAAGCTTTCTTT
CDR3aa: CASSFGSGGNTEAFF

d_gene: -
j_gene: TRBJ2-1
len: 15
abundance: many
v_gene: TRBV12-3/TRBV12-4
CDR3nt: TGTGCCAGCACTCACCCGGGACACCCCTACAATGAGCAGTTCTTC
CDR3aa: CASTHPGHPYNEQFF

d_gene: -
j_gene: TRBJ2-2
len: 17
abundance: -
v_gene: TRBV4-1
CDR3nt: TGCGCCAGCAGGCTGGCGGGTCGCGGGGCGAACACCGGGGAGCTGTTTTTT
CDR3aa: CASRLAGRGANTGELFF

d_gene: TRBD2
j_gene: TRBJ2-1
len: 15
abundance: many
v_gene: TRBV27
CDR3nt: TGTGCCAGCAGTTTAGGGGCGGGAGTGGTAAATGAGCAGTTCTTC
CDR3aa: CASSLGAGVVNEQFF

d_gene: -
j_gene: TRBJ1-5
len: 15
abundance: many
v_gene: TRBV4-1
CDR3nt: TGCGCCAGCAGCACAACCAGGGATGGGAATCAGCCCCAGCATTTT
CDR3aa: CASSTTRDGNQPQHF

d_gene: -
j_gene: TRBJ2-1
len: 13
abundance: many
v_gene: TRBV11-2
CDR3nt: TGTGCCAGCAGCCTCTCCGACTACAATGAGCAGTTCTTC
CDR3aa: CASSLSDYNEQFF

d_gene: -
j_gene: TRBJ2-1
len: 16
abundance: many
v_gene: TRBV29-1
CDR3nt: TGCAGCGTTGAAGATCCGGGCAGGGTGCTAAACAATGAGCAGTTCTTC
CDR3aa: CSVEDPGRVLNNEQFF

d_gene: -
j_gene: TRBJ2-3
len: 14
abundance: few
v_gene: TRBV7-3
CDR3nt: TGTGCCAGCAGCCGGGACTTTCGCACAGATACGCAGTATTTT
CDR3aa: CASSRDFRTDTQYF

d_gene: TRBD1
j_gene: TRBJ1-1
len: 15
abundance: many
v_gene: TRBV7-3
CDR3nt: TGTGCCAGCAGCTCCAGACAGGGAAGTTTATCTGAAGCTTTCTTT
CDR3aa: CASSSRQGSLSEAFF

d_gene: -
j_gene: TRBJ2-7
len: 14
abundance: many
v_gene: TRBV18
CDR3nt: TGTGCCAGCTCACCCATACAGGGCCCCTACGAGCAGTACTTC
CDR3aa: CASSPIQGPYEQYF

d_gene: TRBD2
j_gene: TRBJ2-7
len: 16
abundance: many
v_gene: TRBV6-2/TRBV6-3
CDR3nt: TGTGCCAGCAGTTACATGTCGTGGCTAGCGGACTACGAGCAGTACTTC
CDR3aa: CASSYMSWLADYEQYF

d_gene: -
j_gene: TRBJ1-1
len: 15
abundance: many
v_gene: TRBV6-2/TRBV6-3
CDR3nt: TGTGCCAGCAGTTACTCGGAGGGTGGGGACACTGAAGCTTTCTTT
CDR3aa: CASSYSEGGDTEAFF

d_gene: TRBD1
j_gene: TRBJ2-7
len: 14
abundance: many
v_gene: TRBV5-1
CDR3nt: TGCGCCAGCAGAGGTTCGACAGGGGCCTACGAGCAGTACTTC
CDR3aa: CASRGSTGAYEQYF

d_gene: TRBD1
j_gene: TRBJ1-2
len: 13
abundance: many
v_gene: TRBV11-3
CDR3nt: TGTGCCAGCAGCGCCGGACAGGTCTATGGCTACACCTTC
CDR3aa: CASSAGQVYGYTF

d_gene: -
j_gene: TRBJ2-5
len: 14
abundance: few
v_gene: TRBV9
CDR3nt: TGTGCCAGCAGCCTAGTGGGAGCGCAAGAGACCCAGTACTTC
CDR3aa: CASSLVGAQETQYF

d_gene: -
j_gene: TRBJ1-1
len: 14
abundance: many
v_gene: TRBV2
CDR3nt: TGTGCCAGCAGCAACAGGGTAACTGGGACTGAAGCTTTCTTT
CDR3aa: CASSNRVTGTEAFF

d_gene: -
j_gene: TRBJ1-5
len: 14
abundance: many
v_gene: TRBV2
CDR3nt: TGTGCCAGCAGTGATTCTGGAAGGAATCAGCCCCAGCATTTT
CDR3aa: CASSDSGRNQPQHF

d_gene: TRBD2
j_gene: TRBJ2-3
len: 16
abundance: many
v_gene: TRBV6-1
CDR3nt: TGTGCCAGCCCTTCCCAGGCTAGCGGGAACACAGATACGCAGTATTTT
CDR3aa: CASPSQASGNTDTQYF

d_gene: -
j_gene: TRBJ1-4
len: 15
abundance: many
v_gene: TRBV7-8
CDR3nt: TGTGCCAGCAGACGGAGCAGGGGCGCAGGGGAAAAACTGTTTTTT
CDR3aa: CASRRSRGAGEKLFF

d_gene: -
j_gene: TRBJ1-2
len: 15
abundance: many
v_gene: TRBV5-1
CDR3nt: TGCGCCAGCAGCGGGAAAGGACAGATCCGCTCGAGCTACACCTTC
CDR3aa: CASSGKGQIRSSYTF

d_gene: TRBD2
j_gene: TRBJ2-3
len: 15
abundance: -
v_gene: TRBV6-1
CDR3nt: TGTGCCAGCACTCTGGGCGGGGGGGGGGCAGATACGCAGTATTTT
CDR3aa: CASTLGGGGADTQYF

d_gene: -
j_gene: TRBJ2-7
len: 14
abundance: many
v_gene: TRBV28
CDR3nt: TGTGCCAGTACGGAGAGAGACAGGATCAGTGAGCAGTACTTC
CDR3aa: CASTERDRISEQYF

d_gene: TRBD2
j_gene: TRBJ2-3
len: 18
abundance: -
v_gene: TRBV20-1
CDR3nt: TGCAGTGCTAGAGATAAGGCTAGCGGGAGGGCCGTTGGAGGTACGCAGTATTTT
CDR3aa: CSARDKASGRAVGGTQYF

d_gene: TRBD1
j_gene: TRBJ2-7
len: 15
abundance: many
v_gene: TRBV14
CDR3nt: TGTGCCAGCAGCCCTTACGGACAGGGAAACTACGAGCAGTACTTC
CDR3aa: CASSPYGQGNYEQYF

d_gene: -
j_gene: TRBJ2-7
len: 11
abundance: -
v_gene: TRBV12-3/TRBV12-4
CDR3nt: TGTGCCAGCAGTTTAGGGTTCGAGCAGTACTTC
CDR3aa: CASSLGFEQYF

d_gene: -
j_gene: TRBJ2-3
len: 13
abundance: many
v_gene: TRBV11-2
CDR3nt: TGTGCCAGCAGCCCTTCACTAGCTGGTACGCAGTATTTT
CDR3aa: CASSPSLAGTQYF

d_gene: TRBD1
j_gene: TRBJ2-7
len: 13
abundance: few
v_gene: TRBV30
CDR3nt: TGTGCCTGGGGTCCGGGACAGGGCTACGAGCAGTACTTC
CDR3aa: CAWGPGQGYEQYF

d_gene: TRBD2
j_gene: TRBJ2-2
len: 20
abundance: -
v_gene: TRBV7-3
CDR3nt: TGTGCCAGCAGCCCCTACCTGACTAGCGGGAGGGCCCTTAACGCCGGGGAGCTGTTTTTT
CDR3aa: CASSPYLTSGRALNAGELFF

d_gene: TRBD1
j_gene: TRBJ1-2
len: 14
abundance: many
v_gene: TRBV10-2
CDR3nt: TGCGCCAGCAACTACAGGGGCAGTAACTATGGCTACACCTTC
CDR3aa: CASNYRGSNYGYTF

d_gene: TRBD1
j_gene: TRBJ1-5
len: 15
abundance: -
v_gene: TRBV20-1
CDR3nt: TGCAGTACTATGGACAGGGGGCAAAGCAATCAGCCCCAGCATTTT
CDR3aa: CSTMDRGQSNQPQHF

d_gene: TRBD2
j_gene: TRBJ2-7
len: 14
abundance: many
v_gene: TRBV18
CDR3nt: TGTGCCAGCTCACCCCCTAGCGGGCACTACGAGCAGTACTTC
CDR3aa: CASSPPSGHYEQYF

d_gene: -
j_gene: TRBJ2-3
len: 13
abundance: many
v_gene: TRBV6-1
CDR3nt: TGTGCCAGCAGAACAGGGTATGGAGATACGCAGTATTTT
CDR3aa: CASRTGYGDTQYF

d_gene: -
j_gene: TRBJ1-1
len: 15
abundance: -
v_gene: TRBV18
CDR3nt: TGTGCCAGCTCGCCGACAGAGGGAGGGAACACTGAAGCTTTCTTT
CDR3aa: CASSPTEGGNTEAFF

d_gene: -
j_gene: TRBJ2-5
len: 16
abundance: many
v_gene: TRBV10-3
CDR3nt: TGTGCCATCAGTGACCCTAGGGGGCTAGCGTCTAAGACCCAGTACTTC
CDR3aa: CAISDPRGLASKTQYF